The 15 T cell receptor beta chains given below trace back to one sample, sequenced in a study of PD-1 blockade in classical Hodgkin lymphoma. Repertoires were generated with immunoSEQ multiplex PCR, while TCRdb's copy carries only in-frame clones and drops some. The sample gives 60,000 or so clones, more than 75% of which show up once; 9.7% is in the top ten. All trial patients relapsed after autologous stem cell transplantation. The starting material was peripheral blood mononuclear cells (PBMCs), obtained at baseline. The receptor source for this set is a human donor with classical Hodgkin lymphoma.

The chain couples TRBV5-4 to TRBJ2-5, with 9 bases fitting TRBD1. This CDR3 contains 16 residues. Germline assignment: CDR1 SGHNT and CDR2 YYREEE (reference sequence). V was clipped by 4 bases and J by 5 bases; unmatched bases: 12. The CDR3 here is CASSGRRQGVKETQYF. CDR3 DNA sequence: TGTGCCAGCAGCGGGAGGCGACAGGGGGTTAAGGAGACCCAGTACTTC. Looking up the rest from reference TRBV5-4 and TRBJ2-5 gives the full variable domain: ETGVTQSPTHLIKTRGQQVTLRCSSQSGHNTVSWYQQALGQGPQFIFQYYREEENGRGNFPPRFSGLQFPNYSSELNVNALELDDSALYLCASSGRRQGVKETQYFGPGTRLLVL.

J is TRBJ1-5 and V is TRBV6-1; no definite D call. The V end lost 2 bases, the J end lost 0 bases, and 8 bases lay between the germline ends. Germline assignment: CDR1 MNHNS and CDR2 SASEGT. This CDR3 has 15 residues. Here the CDR3 DNA reads TGTGCCAGCAGTGAATTAGACAATAGCAATCAGCCCCAGCATTTT. This codes for CASSELDNSNQPQHF.

V is TRBV4-2 and J is TRBJ2-1; 15 bases align to TRBD2. The CDR3 sequence is 20 residues long. Germline values: CDR1 LGHNA, CDR2 YNFKEQ. The J segment lost 2 bases and the V segment lost 0 bases, leaving 8 bases of the junction unmatched. For the CDR3, the DNA is TGTGCCAGCAGCCAAGATCGAGGACTAGCGGGAGGGTCGGCCTACAATGAGCAGTTCTTC. Amino acid sequence: CASSQDRGLAGGSAYNEQFF.

This clone was counted between two and nine times. The V and J genes are TRBV6-1 and TRBJ1-1, with D perhaps TRBD1 (6 bases). The CDR3 has 11 amino acids. Germline values: CDR1 MNHNS, CDR2 SASEGT. Trimming shortened V by 6 bases and J by 10 bases, and 12 bases separated the two germline ends. The CDR3 region is CASRTGYGAFF. CDR3 DNA: TGTGCCAGCAGAACAGGGTACGGAGCTTTCTTT.

This sequence joins TRBV5-6 and TRBJ1-5; D perhaps matches TRBD1 (6 bases). Germline CDR1 is SGHDT and CDR2 is YYEEEE. CDR3 length: 14 residues. V was shortened by 0 bases and J by 2 bases, with 6 bases between the two germline ends. The chain's CDR3 is CASSLAGGNQPQHF. The DNA for the CDR3 is TGTGCCAGCAGCTTGGCAGGGGGCAATCAGCCCCAGCATTTT.

CDR3: CAISGVGLRYEQYF. Here the CDR3 DNA reads TGTGCCATCAGTGGGGTCGGGCTGCGATACGAGCAGTACTTC. This chain connects TRBV10-3 to TRBJ2-7; D remains unclear. Trimming left V 4 bases short and J 4 bases short, with 14 bases between. The CDR3 is made up of 14 amino acids. Germline loops: CDR1 ENHRY, CDR2 SYGVKD.

The V gene is TRBV2, the J gene TRBJ2-3; the D is unclear. Trimming pared 3 bases from V and 7 bases from J, leaving 14 bases between. This CDR3 comprises 14 residues. Germline V gene data show CDR1 as SNHLY and CDR2 as FYNNEI. CDR3 DNA sequence: TGTGCCAGCAGTGACCCCTCTCCCCCTAATACGCAGTATTTT. Translating gives CASSDPSPPNTQYF.

The V gene is TRBV27, the J gene TRBJ2-2; D remains unclear. The CDR3 runs to 14 residues. Trimming took 3 bases from V and 7 from J, leaving 12 bases between them. CDR1 MNHEY and CDR2 SMNVEV come from the germline V gene (reference sequence). CDR3 in amino acids: CASSFWQEVGELFF. The CDR3 DNA sequence: TGTGCCAGCAGTTTCTGGCAGGAAGTCGGGGAGCTGTTTTTT.

The rearrangement uses TRBV6-1 and TRBJ2-7; 7 bases are shared with TRBD1. CDR1 is MNHNS, CDR2 SASEGT, per germline. The CDR3 runs to 13 residues. Losses at the gene ends were 6 bases for V and 4 bases for J; bases not matched to a gene: 6. Here the CDR3 DNA reads TGTGCCAGCAGCGAACTACAGGGGTACGAGCAGTACTTC. Its translation is CASSELQGYEQYF.

The chain is built from TRBV15 and TRBJ2-1; 12 bases are a match to TRBD2. Trimming at V came to 0 bases and at J to 2 bases, leaving 8 bases not matched to a gene. CDR1 LNHNV and CDR2 YYDKDF come from the germline V gene (reference sequence). The CDR3 length is 19 residues. CDR3 in amino acids: CATSRDAKLAGGTYNEQFF. As DNA, the CDR3 is TGTGCCACCAGCAGAGATGCTAAACTAGCGGGAGGCACCTACAATGAGCAGTTCTTC. Drawing the rest from reference TRBV15 and TRBJ2-1, the complete variable domain is DAMVIQNPRYQVTQFGKPVTLSCSQTLNHNVMYWYQQKSSQAPKLLFHYYDKDFNNEADTPDNFQSRRPNTSFCFLDIRSPGLGDTAMYLCATSRDAKLAGGTYNEQFFGPGTRLTVL.

The DNA of the CDR3 is TGCGCCAGCAGCCATGGGGTGACCCAGATGCAGCCCCAGCATTTT. Translation: CASSHGVTQMQPQHF. The chain couples TRBV4-1 to TRBJ1-5, with D unresolved. Germline lookup yields CDR1 MGHRA and CDR2 YSYEKL. Trimming removed 3 bases at V and 7 bases at J, with 16 bases between. This CDR3 is 15 amino acids long.

This chain joins TRBV27 and TRBJ1-6, with D perhaps matching TRBD1 (5 bases). The CDR3 runs 18 residues. Looked up from germline, CDR1 is MNHEY and CDR2 is SMNVEV (reference sequence). V lost 3 bases and J lost 0, with 15 bases in between. The CDR3, as DNA: TGTGCCAGCAGTTTGGCGGTCAGGGTAGGCTCCTATAATTCACCCCTCCACTTT. Residues: CASSLAVRVGSYNSPLHF.

This chain connects TRBV18 to TRBJ2-1; no clear D gene. CDR1 KGHSH and CDR2 LQKENI come from the germline V gene. The CDR3 spans 14 residues. Trimming shortened V by 5 bases and J by 0 bases, and 8 bases separated the two germline ends. CDR3 region: CASSVQGSYNEQFF. The CDR3 DNA sequence: TGTGCCAGCTCAGTGCAAGGCTCCTACAATGAGCAGTTCTTC.

V and J are TRBV4-2 and TRBJ2-1; no firm D call. Trimming took off 4 bases at V and 0 bases at J, with 10 bases between the two ends. The CDR3 runs to 15 residues. Germline CDR1 reads LGHNA; CDR2 reads YNFKEQ. CDR3 residues: CASSPPLSSYNEQFF. The CDR3 DNA reads as TGTGCCAGCAGCCCCCCTCTTAGCTCCTACAATGAGCAGTTCTTC.

This clone was seen a handful of times. CDR3 amino acids: CASSSPQEFSETQYF. CDR3 DNA sequence: TGTGCCAGCAGCTCTCCCCAGGAGTTTTCAGAGACCCAGTACTTC. The V and J genes are TRBV7-8 and TRBJ2-5; D unresolved. The V gene lost 4 bases and the J gene lost 4 bases, with 16 bases spanning the gap. The CDR3 has 15 amino acids. Germline CDR1 reads SGHVS; CDR2 reads FQNEAQ. Looking up the rest from reference TRBV7-8 and TRBJ2-5 gives the full variable domain: GAGVSQSPRYKVAKRGQDVALRCDPISGHVSLFWYQQALGQGPEFLTYFQNEAQLDKSGLPSDRFFAERPEGSVSTLKIQRTQQEDSAVYLCASSSPQEFSETQYFGPGTRLLVL.